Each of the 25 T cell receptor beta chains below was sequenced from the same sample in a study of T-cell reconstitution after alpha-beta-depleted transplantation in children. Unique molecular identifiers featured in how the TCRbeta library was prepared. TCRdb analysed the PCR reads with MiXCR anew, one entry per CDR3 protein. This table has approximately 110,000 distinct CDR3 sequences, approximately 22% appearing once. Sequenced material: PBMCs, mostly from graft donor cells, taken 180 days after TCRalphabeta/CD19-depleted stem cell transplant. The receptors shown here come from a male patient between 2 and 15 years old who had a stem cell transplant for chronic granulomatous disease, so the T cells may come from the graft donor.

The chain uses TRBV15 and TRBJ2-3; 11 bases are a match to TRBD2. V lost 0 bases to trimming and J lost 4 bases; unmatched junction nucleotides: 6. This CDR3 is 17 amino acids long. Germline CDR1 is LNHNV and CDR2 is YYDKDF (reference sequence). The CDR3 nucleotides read TGTGCCACCAGCAGAGAAATGCGACTAGCGGGGCCAGATACGCAGTATTTT. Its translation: CATSREMRLAGPDTQYF.

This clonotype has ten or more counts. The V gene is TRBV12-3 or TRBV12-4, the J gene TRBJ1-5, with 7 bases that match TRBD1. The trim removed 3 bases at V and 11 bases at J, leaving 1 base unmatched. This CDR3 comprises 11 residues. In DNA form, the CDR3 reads TGTGCCAGCAGTTTGGGGACAGCCCAGCATTTT. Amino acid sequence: CASSLGTAQHF.

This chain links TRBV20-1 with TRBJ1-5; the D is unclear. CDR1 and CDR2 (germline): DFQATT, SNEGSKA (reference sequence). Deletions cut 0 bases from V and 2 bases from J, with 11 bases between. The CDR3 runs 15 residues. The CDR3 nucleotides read TGCAGTGCTAGAGATATGGGAATGGGCAATCAGCCCCAGCATTTT. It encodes CSARDMGMGNQPQHF.

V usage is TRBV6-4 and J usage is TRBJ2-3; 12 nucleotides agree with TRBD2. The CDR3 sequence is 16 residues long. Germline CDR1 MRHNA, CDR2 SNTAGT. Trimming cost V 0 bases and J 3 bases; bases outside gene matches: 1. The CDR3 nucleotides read TGTGCCAGCAGTGACTCCGGGACTAGCGGGACAGATACGCAGTATTTT. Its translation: CASSDSGTSGTDTQYF.

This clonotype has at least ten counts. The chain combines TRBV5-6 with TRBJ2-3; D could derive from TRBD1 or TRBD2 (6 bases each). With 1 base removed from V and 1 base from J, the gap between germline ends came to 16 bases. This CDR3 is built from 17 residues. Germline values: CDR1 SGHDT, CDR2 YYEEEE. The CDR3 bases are TGTGCCAGCAGCTTGAAGGGGGGTAGGGAGGGCACAGATACGCAGTATTTT. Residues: CASSLKGGREGTDTQYF. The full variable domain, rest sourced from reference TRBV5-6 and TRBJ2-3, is DAGVTQSPTHLIKTRGQQVTLRCSPKSGHDTVSWYQQALGQGPQFIFQYYEEEERQRGNFPDRFSGHQFPNYSSELNVNALLLGDSALYLCASSLKGGREGTDTQYFGPGTRLTVL.

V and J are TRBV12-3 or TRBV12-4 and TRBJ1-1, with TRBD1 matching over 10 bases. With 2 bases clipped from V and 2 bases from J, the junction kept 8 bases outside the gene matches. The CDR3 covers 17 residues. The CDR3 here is CASSLPRTGGSNTEAFF. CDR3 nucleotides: TGTGCCAGCAGTTTACCGCGGACAGGGGGAAGCAACACTGAAGCTTTCTTT.

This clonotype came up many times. Here the CDR3 reads CSVVSGVYGYTF. The CDR3 DNA reads TGCAGCGTTGTATCGGGGGTCTATGGCTACACCTTC. The chain combines TRBV29-1 with TRBJ1-2, with D possibly matching TRBD1 (5 bases). CDR3 length: 12 amino acids. The V end lost 4 bases, the J end lost 4 bases, and 10 bases lay between the germline ends. Germline values: CDR1 SQVTM, CDR2 ANQGSEA.

CDR3 sequence (DNA): TGCAGTGCTAGAAGGCCCGGGAGCACAGATACGCAGTATTTT. Its translation is CSARRPGSTDTQYF. V gene TRBV20-1 combines with J gene TRBJ2-3, with D hard to call. CDR3 length: 14 amino acids. V was shortened by 2 bases and J by 0 bases, with 9 bases between the two germline ends. Germline V lookup: CDR1 DFQATT, CDR2 SNEGSKA (reference sequence).

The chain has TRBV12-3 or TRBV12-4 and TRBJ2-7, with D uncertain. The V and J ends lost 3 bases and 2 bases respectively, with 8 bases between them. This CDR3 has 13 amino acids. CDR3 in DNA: TGTGCCAGCAGTTTGAGTCAGCCCTACGAGCAGTACTTC. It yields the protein CASSLSQPYEQYF.

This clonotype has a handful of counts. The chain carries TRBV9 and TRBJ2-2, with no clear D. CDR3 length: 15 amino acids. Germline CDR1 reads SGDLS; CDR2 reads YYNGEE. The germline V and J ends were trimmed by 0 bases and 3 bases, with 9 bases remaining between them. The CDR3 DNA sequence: TGTGCCAGCAGCGTAGATGGGGTGTACACCGGGGAGCTGTTTTTT. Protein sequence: CASSVDGVYTGELFF.

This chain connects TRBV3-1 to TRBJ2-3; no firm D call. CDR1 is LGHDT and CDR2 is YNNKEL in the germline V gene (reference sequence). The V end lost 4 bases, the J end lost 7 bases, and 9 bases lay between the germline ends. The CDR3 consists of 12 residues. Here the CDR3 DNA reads TGTGCCAGCAGCCTCCTATTACATACGCAGTATTTT. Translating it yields CASSLLLHTQYF.

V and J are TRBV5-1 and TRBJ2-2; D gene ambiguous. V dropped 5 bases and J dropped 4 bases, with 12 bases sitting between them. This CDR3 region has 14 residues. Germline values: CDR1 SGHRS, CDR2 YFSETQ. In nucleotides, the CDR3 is TGCGCCAGCAGTAACCCTTCGGCCACCGGGGAGCTGTTTTTT. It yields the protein CASSNPSATGELFF. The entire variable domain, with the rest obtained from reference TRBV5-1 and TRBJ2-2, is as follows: KAGVTQTPRYLIKTRGQQVTLSCSPISGHRSVSWYQQTPGQGLQFLFEYFSETQRNKGNFPGRFSGRQFSNSRSEMNVSTLELGDSALYLCASSNPSATGELFFGEGSRLTVL.

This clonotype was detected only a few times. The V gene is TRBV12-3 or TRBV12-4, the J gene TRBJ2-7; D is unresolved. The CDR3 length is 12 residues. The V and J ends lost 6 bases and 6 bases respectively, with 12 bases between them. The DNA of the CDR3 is TGTGCCAGCAGCCGAATCCGGGCCGAGCAGTACTTC. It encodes CASSRIRAEQYF.

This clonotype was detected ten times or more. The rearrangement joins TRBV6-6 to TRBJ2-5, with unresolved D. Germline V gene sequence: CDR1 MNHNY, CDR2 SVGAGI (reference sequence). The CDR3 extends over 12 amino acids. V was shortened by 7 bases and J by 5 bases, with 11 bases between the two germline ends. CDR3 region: CASTIVGETQYF. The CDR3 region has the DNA TGTGCCAGCACCATCGTGGGGGAGACCCAGTACTTC.

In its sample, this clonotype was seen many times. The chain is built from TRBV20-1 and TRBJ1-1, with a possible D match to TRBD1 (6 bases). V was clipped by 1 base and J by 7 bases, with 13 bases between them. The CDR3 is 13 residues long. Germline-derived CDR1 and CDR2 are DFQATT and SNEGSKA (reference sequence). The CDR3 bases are TGCAGTGCTAGAGCCCCGACAGGCTTTGAAGCTTTCTTT. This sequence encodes CSARAPTGFEAFF.

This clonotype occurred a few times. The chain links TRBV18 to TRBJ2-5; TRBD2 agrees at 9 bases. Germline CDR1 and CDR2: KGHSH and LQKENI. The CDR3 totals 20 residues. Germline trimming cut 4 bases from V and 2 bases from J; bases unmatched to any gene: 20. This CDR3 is CASSLTLASGEISGQETQYF. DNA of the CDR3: TGTGCCAGCTCACTTACTCTGGCTAGCGGGGAAATTTCGGGACAAGAGACCCAGTACTTC. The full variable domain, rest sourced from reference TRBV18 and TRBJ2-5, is NAGVMQNPRHLVRRRGQEARLRCSPMKGHSHVYWYRQLPEEGLKFMVYLQKENIIDESGMPKERFSAEFPKEGPSILRIQQVVRGDSAAYFCASSLTLASGEISGQETQYFGPGTRLLVL.

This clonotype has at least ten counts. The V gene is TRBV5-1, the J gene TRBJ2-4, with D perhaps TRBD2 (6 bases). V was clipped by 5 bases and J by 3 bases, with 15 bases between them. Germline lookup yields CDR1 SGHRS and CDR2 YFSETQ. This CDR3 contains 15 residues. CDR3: CASRGTSMGKNIQYF. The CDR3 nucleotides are TGCGCCAGCAGAGGGACTTCTATGGGCAAAAACATTCAGTACTTC.

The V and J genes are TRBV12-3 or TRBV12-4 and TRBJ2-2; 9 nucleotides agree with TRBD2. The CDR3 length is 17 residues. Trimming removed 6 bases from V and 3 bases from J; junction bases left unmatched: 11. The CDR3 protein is CASSSLGSGGYTGELFF. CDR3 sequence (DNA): TGTGCCAGCAGCTCCTTGGGTAGCGGGGGTTACACCGGGGAGCTGTTTTTT.

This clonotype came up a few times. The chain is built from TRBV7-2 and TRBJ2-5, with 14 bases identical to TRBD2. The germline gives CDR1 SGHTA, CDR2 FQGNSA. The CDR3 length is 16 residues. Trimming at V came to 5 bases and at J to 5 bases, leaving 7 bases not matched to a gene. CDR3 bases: TGTGCCAGCAGCACTCGACTAGCGGGGGGGCCGGAGACCCAGTACTTC. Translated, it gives CASSTRLAGGPETQYF.

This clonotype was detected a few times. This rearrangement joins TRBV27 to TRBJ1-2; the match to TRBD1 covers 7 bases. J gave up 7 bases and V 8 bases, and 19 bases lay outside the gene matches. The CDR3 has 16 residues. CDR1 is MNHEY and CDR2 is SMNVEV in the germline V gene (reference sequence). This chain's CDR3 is CASGTLDREGEGGYTF. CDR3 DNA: TGTGCCAGCGGCACTTTAGACAGGGAAGGGGAAGGTGGCTACACCTTC.

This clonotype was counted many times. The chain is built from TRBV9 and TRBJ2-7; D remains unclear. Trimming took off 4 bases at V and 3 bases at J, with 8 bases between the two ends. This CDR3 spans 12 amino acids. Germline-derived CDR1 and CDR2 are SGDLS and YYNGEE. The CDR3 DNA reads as TGTGCCAGCAGCCCCCGTGGCTACGAGCAGTACTTC. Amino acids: CASSPRGYEQYF.

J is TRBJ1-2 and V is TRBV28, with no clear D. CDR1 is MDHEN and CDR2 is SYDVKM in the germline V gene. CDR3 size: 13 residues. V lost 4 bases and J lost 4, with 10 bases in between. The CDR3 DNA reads TGTGCCAGCAGTTCTGAAGTCATCTATGGCTACACCTTC. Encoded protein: CASSSEVIYGYTF.

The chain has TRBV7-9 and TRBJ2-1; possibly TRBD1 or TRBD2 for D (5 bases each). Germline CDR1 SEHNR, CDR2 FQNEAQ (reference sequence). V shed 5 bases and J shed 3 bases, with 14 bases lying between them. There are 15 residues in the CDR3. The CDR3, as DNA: TGTGCCAGCAGCCCGGGCTTTGGGGGCTACAATGAGCAGTTCTTC. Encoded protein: CASSPGFGGYNEQFF.

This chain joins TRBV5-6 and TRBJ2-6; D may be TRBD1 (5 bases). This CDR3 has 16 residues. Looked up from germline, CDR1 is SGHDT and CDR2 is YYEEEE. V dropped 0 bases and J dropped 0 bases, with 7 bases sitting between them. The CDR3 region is CASSLERGSGANVLTF. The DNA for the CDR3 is TGTGCCAGCAGCTTGGAAAGGGGCTCTGGGGCCAACGTCCTGACTTTC.

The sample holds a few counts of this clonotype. The CDR3 loop is CSAASSYNSPLHF. CDR3 nucleotides: TGCAGCGCCGCGAGCTCCTATAATTCACCCCTCCACTTT. This chain joins TRBV29-1 and TRBJ1-6, with unresolved D. This CDR3 is 13 amino acids long. CDR1 is SQVTM and CDR2 is ANQGSEA in the germline V gene. With 7 bases removed from V and 0 bases from J, the gap between germline ends came to 7 bases.